This TCR beta chain was profiled in a study of tissue T cells after allogeneic stem cell transplantation. In regard to this clone: As yet, its antigen is unknown. Here the gene names and germline are mouse. The read ends 1 residue early relative to the CDR3; the germline J gene fills the gap.

Germline values: CDR1 MSHET, CDR2 SYDVDS. The CDR3 loop spans 14 amino acids. The V and J ends lost 3 bases and 0 bases respectively, with 7 bases between them. Study results and caveats: Anatomically similar tissues had similar TCR repertoires within each patient.

Survey-depth TCRbeta CDR3 sequencing reported V/J genes and productive frequencies. TCRdb's copy holds only in-frame clones and misses some; the assay was immunoSEQ multiplex PCR. The repertoire holds nearly 50,000 clones, with around 70% as singletons. The sequencing sample was made of sorted cells pooled from one or two spleens. This rearrangement joins TRBV29 to TRBJ2-3; D not certain. The receptor was derived from a pool of C57BL/6 mice in good health. CDR3 bases read: TGTGCTAGCAGTTTGGCCTCTAGTGCAGAAACGCTGTAT. It is translated as CASSLASSAETLY. The whole CDR3 protein reads CASSLASSAETLYF. Full variable domain (outside the CDR3, taken from reference TRBV29 and TRBJ2-3): DMKVTQMPRYLIKRMGENVLLECGQDMSHETMYWYRQDPGLGLQLIYISYDVDSNSEGDIPKGYRVSRKKREHFSLILDSAKTNQTSVYFCASSLASSAETLYFGSGTRLTVL.